The clone carrying this T cell receptor (beta chain) was observed a few times. The antigen remains undetermined. This sample is part of a study of T-cell reconstitution after alpha-beta-depleted transplantation in children. Study-level points and caveats: In patients about two months after transplant, alpha-beta T cells reportedly arose from several hundred expanded graft clones.

TCRbeta library preparation incorporated unique molecular identifiers. TCRdb re-analysed the PCR reads in MiXCR, keeping a single row per CDR3 protein. The table includes around 100,000 distinct CDR3 sequences, over 9% detected once. The J segment lost 8 bases and the V segment lost 8 bases, leaving 9 bases of the junction unmatched. This CDR3 is built from 15 residues. Germline V CDR1 and CDR2: LGHDT, YNNKEL (reference sequence). The clonotype was recovered from a boy aged 2 to 10 with acute lymphoblastic leukemia, due to receive a stem cell transplant. The sample here was PBMCs, taken before TCRalphabeta/CD19-depleted stem cell transplant. The V and J genes are TRBV3-1 and TRBJ2-3, with 14 bases aligning to TRBD2. The CDR3 region has the DNA TGTGCCAGCGCCTATGGGACTAGCGGGAGTGGTACGCAGTATTTT. The encoded protein is CASAYGTSGSGTQYF.